The next 16 T cell receptor beta chains were all read from a single sample in a study of monozygotic twins with inflammatory bowel disease (dated by TCRdb to about 2019). Library generation was performed with 5' RACE. Sequencing took place on an Illumina HiSeq 2500. TCRdb reprocessed the reads, reporting each CDR3 protein sequence once and no DNA. The table held for this sample gives 400,000 to 500,000 distinct CDR3 sequences. The ten largest clonotypes hold approximately 2.3% of the sample. Sequenced: blood. The receptors were sampled from a human donor with ulcerative colitis or Crohn's disease, or a healthy co-twin of an affected twin (not recorded which).

The chain joins TRBV7-3 to TRBJ1-6; TCRdb calls TRBD1, which cannot be checked without DNA. CDR3 size: 16 residues. From germline, CDR1 is SGHTA and CDR2 FQGTGA. The CDR3 here is CASSLGGAGANSPLHF.

The chain employs TRBV5-6 and TRBJ2-3; the TCRdb call, TRBD1, lacks DNA for checking. Per germline, CDR1 SGHDT and CDR2 YYEEEE. The CDR3 totals 15 residues. The CDR3 spells CASSVRDRGTDTQYF.

The chain couples TRBV13 to TRBJ2-7; the D call of TRBD1 rests on TCRdb alone, since no DNA is present to check it. The V gene's germline CDR1 is PRHDT and CDR2 FYEKMQ (reference sequence). CDR3 length equals 13 residues. The CDR3: CASSIRQVGEQYF.

The chain carries TRBV27 and TRBJ2-5; checking the TCRdb D call of TRBD2 is not possible without DNA. Germline assignment: CDR1 MNHEY and CDR2 SMNVEV (reference sequence). This CDR3 region has 13 residues. CDR3 amino acids: CASSLGWRETQYF.

This sequence joins TRBV12-3 or TRBV12-4 and TRBJ2-7. CDR3 length: 12 amino acids. The chain's CDR3 is CASSLARREQYF.

This rearrangement joins TRBV20-1 to TRBJ2-2; without DNA, the TCRdb call of TRBD1 cannot be checked. The CDR3 is 20 residues long. Germline assignment: CDR1 DFQATT and CDR2 SNEGSKA (reference sequence). The CDR3 reads CSASREGVLGGLANTGELFF.

V and J are TRBV7-9 and TRBJ2-3; TCRdb outputs TRBD1, but without DNA this stays unchecked. The CDR3 has 15 amino acids. Germline values: CDR1 SEHNR, CDR2 FQNEAQ (reference sequence). CDR3 amino acids: CASSFRTGNTDTQYF.

The chain combines TRBV5-1 with TRBJ1-2. The germline CDR1 and CDR2 sequences are SGHRS and YFSETQ. This CDR3 contains 16 residues. The CDR3 is CASSLEAGGAGYGYTF.

The rearrangement joins TRBV21-1 to TRBJ2-6; TCRdb calls TRBD1, which cannot be checked without DNA. TRBV21-1 is deemed a pseudogene. The CDR3 spans 13 residues. This CDR3 is CASIPGGANVLTF.

The CDR3 protein is CSADDGSRAYNEQFF. The chain recombines TRBV20-1 with TRBJ2-1; the D call of TRBD2 rests on TCRdb alone, since no DNA is present to check it. The germline gives CDR1 DFQATT, CDR2 SNEGSKA (reference sequence). CDR3 length equals 15 residues.

This sequence joins TRBV6-5 and TRBJ2-7; with no DNA, the TCRdb D assignment of TRBD2 cannot be verified. The germline V gene encodes CDR1 MNHEY and CDR2 SVGAGI. CDR3 size: 13 residues. CDR3: CASKGTTAGEQYF.

This rearrangement joins TRBV12-3 or TRBV12-4 to TRBJ1-1; TCRdb selects TRBD1, and the lack of DNA leaves this call unchecked. The CDR3 totals 14 residues. This CDR3 reads CASRTLGARGEAFF.

This chain joins TRBV10-3 and TRBJ1-5. The CDR3 is 14 amino acids. The germline V gene has CDR1 ENHRY and CDR2 SYGVKD. The CDR3 here is CAISEYGGNQPQHF.

V usage is TRBV27 and J usage is TRBJ2-7; TCRdb calls TRBD2, which cannot be checked without DNA. From germline, CDR1 is MNHEY and CDR2 SMNVEV (reference sequence). The CDR3 length is 15 residues. The CDR3 loop reads CASSPRLAGVGEQYF.

This chain uses TRBV5-1 with TRBJ2-7; TCRdb gives TRBD2 as the D gene, but with no DNA this cannot be confirmed. In germline, CDR1 is SGHRS, CDR2 YFSETQ. The CDR3 sequence is 15 residues long. The chain's CDR3 is CASSLAPDSYYEQYF.

J is TRBJ2-3 and V is TRBV15; TCRdb's D call of TRBD2 is untestable without DNA. CDR3 length: 18 residues. Germline loops: CDR1 LNHNV, CDR2 YYDKDF (reference sequence). CDR3 protein: CATSREAGLAGPTDTQYF.